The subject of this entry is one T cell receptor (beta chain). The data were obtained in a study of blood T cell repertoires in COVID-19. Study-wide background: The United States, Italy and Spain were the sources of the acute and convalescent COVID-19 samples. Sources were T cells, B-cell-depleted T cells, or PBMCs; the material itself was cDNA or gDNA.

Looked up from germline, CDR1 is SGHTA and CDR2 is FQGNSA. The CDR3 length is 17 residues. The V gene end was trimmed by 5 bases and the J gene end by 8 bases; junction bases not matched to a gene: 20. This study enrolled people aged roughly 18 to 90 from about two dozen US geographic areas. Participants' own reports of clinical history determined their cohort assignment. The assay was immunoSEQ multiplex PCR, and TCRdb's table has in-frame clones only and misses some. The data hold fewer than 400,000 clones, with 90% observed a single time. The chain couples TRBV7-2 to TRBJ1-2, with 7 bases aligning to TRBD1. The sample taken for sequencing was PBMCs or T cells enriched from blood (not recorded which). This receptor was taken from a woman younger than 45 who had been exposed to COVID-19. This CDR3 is CASSPAPGQRLLRGYTF. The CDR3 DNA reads TGTGCCAGCAGCCCAGCCCCGGGACAGAGACTCCTAAGAGGCTACACCTTC.